This TCR beta chain originates from a study of CD8+CD57+ T cells in acquired aplastic anemia. V lost 2 bases to trimming and J lost 0 bases, with 17 bases between them. There are 17 residues in the CDR3. CDR1 and CDR2 from the germline V gene are DFQATT and SNEGSKA (reference sequence). This clonotype has a count of ten or more. The study profiled TCR beta VDJ and CDR3 using genomic DNA as template. TCRdb re-called the reads through MiXCR, storing one row per CDR3 protein. The data show around 200,000 distinct CDR3 sequences, with about half seen just once and over 10% held by the top ten. Patients included in sequencing had previously demonstrated CD8+CD57+ cell expansion by flow cytometry.

Sequenced material: sorted CD4+, CD8+, or CD8+CD57+ T cells (not recorded which) from PBMCs. This receptor was taken from a human donor with aplastic anemia. This chain joins TRBV20-1 and TRBJ1-3; D uncertain. The CDR3 region has the DNA TGCAGTGCTAGACGCCCCCACGGGGAGAGCTCTGGAAACACCATATATTTT. It specifies CSARRPHGESSGNTIYF.